What follows are 7 T cell receptor beta chains derived from one specimen sequenced in a study of blood T cell repertoires in COVID-19. Measured with immunoSEQ multiplex PCR; TCRdb has only the in-frame clones, and not every one. Of around 67,000 clones in the sample, approximately 90% were seen once. Sequenced input: peripheral blood. These receptors came from a human donor in a cohort sampled during active COVID-19.

The chain has TRBV5-8 and TRBJ1-1, with 7 bases aligning to TRBD1. The V and J ends lost 0 bases and 1 base, in that order; junction bases with no gene match: 3. Germline V gene lookup returns CDR1 SGHTS and CDR2 YDEGEE. CDR3 size: 15 residues. CDR3 loop: CASSLGQGSNTEAFF. The CDR3 DNA sequence: TGTGCCAGCAGCTTGGGACAGGGTTCGAACACTGAAGCTTTCTTT.

The gene calls are TRBV6-1 and TRBJ1-3, with a tentative D call TRBD1 (6 bases). Deletions cut 1 base from V and 0 bases from J, with 7 bases between. The CDR3 covers 15 residues. Per germline, CDR1 MNHNS and CDR2 SASEGT. CDR3 nucleotide sequence: TGTGCCAGCAGTGAAGGCAGGGGCTCTGGAAACACCATATATTTT. Encoded protein: CASSEGRGSGNTIYF.

The rearrangement uses TRBV9 and TRBJ1-4; D unresolved. Germline CDR1 reads SGDLS; CDR2 reads YYNGEE. Trimming left V 3 bases short and J 0 bases short, with 9 bases between. The CDR3 length is 15 residues. As DNA, the CDR3 is TGTGCCAGCAGCGCTACGGGGTCAACTAATGAAAAACTGTTTTTT. This sequence encodes CASSATGSTNEKLFF.

V is TRBV4-1 and J is TRBJ1-2, with D possibly TRBD1 on 6 matching bases. Germline CDR1 is MGHRA and CDR2 is YSYEKL. CDR3 size: 14 residues. V lost 1 base and J lost 8, with 14 bases in between. This chain's CDR3 is CASSQAEDSLGYTF. For the CDR3, the DNA is TGCGCCAGCAGCCAAGCAGAGGACAGTCTCGGCTACACCTTC.

This chain connects TRBV4-1 to TRBJ2-3, with TRBD2 matching 9 bases. This CDR3 comprises 17 residues. The germline CDR1 and CDR2 sequences are MGHRA and YSYEKL. V gave up 3 bases and J gave up 0 bases; unmatched junction bases: 7. The CDR3 nucleotides are TGCGCCAGCAGCCACCGAGCGGGGGGCTCTAGCACAGATACGCAGTATTTT. It translates to CASSHRAGGSSTDTQYF.

This clone was picked up a small number of times. The CDR3 bases are TGTGCCAGCAGCCTCGTAATCCGACCGCGGAGGGACACTGAAGCTTTCTTT. Protein sequence: CASSLVIRPRRDTEAFF. V gene TRBV11-2 combines with J gene TRBJ1-1; D unclear. Germline V gene lookup returns CDR1 SGHAT and CDR2 FQNNGV. CDR3 length: 17 residues. Trimming stripped 5 bases from V and 3 bases from J, with 22 bases between.

The chain carries TRBV5-1 and TRBJ2-7; 9 bases match TRBD1. The germline CDR1 and CDR2 sequences are SGHRS and YFSETQ. The CDR3 has 16 residues. After removal of 0 bases from V and 5 bases from J, the junction contained 9 bases not matched to a gene. CDR3 in DNA: TGCGCCAGCAGCTTGGTGACCCCGGGACAGGGTAACGAGCAGTACTTC. Amino acids: CASSLVTPGQGNEQYF.